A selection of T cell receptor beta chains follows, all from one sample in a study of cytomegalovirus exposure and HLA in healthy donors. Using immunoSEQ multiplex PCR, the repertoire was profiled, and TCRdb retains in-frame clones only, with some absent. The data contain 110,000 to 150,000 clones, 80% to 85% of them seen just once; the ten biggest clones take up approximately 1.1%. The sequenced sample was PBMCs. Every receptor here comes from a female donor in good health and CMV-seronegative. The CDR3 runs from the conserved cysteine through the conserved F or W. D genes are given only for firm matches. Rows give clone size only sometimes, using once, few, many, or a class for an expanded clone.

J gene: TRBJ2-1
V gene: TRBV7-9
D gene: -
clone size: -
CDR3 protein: CAIDFDRPSSYNEQFF
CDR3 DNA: TGTGCCATCGATTTTGACAGGCCTAGCTCCTACAATGAGCAGTTCTTC

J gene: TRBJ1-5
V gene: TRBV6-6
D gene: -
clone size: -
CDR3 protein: CASSEGDQPQHF
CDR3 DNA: TGTGCCAGCAGCGAGGGGGATCAGCCCCAGCATTTT

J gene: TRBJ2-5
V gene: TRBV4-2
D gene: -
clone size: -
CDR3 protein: CASSKVKGGAETQYF
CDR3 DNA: TGTGCCAGCAGCAAAGTAAAGGGGGGGGCAGAGACCCAGTACTTC

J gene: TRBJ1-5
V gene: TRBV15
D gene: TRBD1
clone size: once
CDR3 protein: CATSTDRGQPQHF
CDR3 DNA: TGTGCCACCAGCACCGACAGGGGACAGCCCCAGCATTTT

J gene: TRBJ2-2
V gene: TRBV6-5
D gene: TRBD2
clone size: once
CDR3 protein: CASTAGASTGELFF
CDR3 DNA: TGTGCCAGCACGGCGGGAGCGAGCACCGGGGAGCTGTTTTTT

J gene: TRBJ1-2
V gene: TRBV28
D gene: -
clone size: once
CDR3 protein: CASSFGGPGGYTF
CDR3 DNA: TGTGCCAGCAGTTTTGGAGGGCCGGGCGGCTACACCTTC

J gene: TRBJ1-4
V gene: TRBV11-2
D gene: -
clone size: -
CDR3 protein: CASSLKLATNEKLFF
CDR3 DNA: TGTGCCAGCAGCTTAAAACTTGCAACTAATGAAAAACTGTTTTTT

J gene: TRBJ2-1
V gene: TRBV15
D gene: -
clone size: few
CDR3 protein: CATSRQGGYNEQFF
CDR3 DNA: TGTGCCACCAGCAGACAGGGGGGATACAATGAGCAGTTCTTC

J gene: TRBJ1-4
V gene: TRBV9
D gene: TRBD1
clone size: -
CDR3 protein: CASSREGAEKLFF
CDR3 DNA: TGTGCCAGCAGCCGAGAGGGGGCTGAAAAACTGTTTTTT

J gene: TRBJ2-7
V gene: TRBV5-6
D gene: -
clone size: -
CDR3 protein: CASSLTPGGWALEQYF
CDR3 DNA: TGTGCCAGCAGCTTGACCCCTGGGGGGTGGGCGCTCGAGCAGTACTTC

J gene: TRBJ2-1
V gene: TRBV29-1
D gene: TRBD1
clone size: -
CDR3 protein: CSVGSDRGQGSLNEQFF
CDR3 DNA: TGCAGCGTTGGGAGTGATCGGGGACAGGGTTCTCTCAATGAGCAGTTCTTC

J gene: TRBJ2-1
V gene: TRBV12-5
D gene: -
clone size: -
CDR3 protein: CASGLEWEQFF
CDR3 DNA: TGTGCTAGTGGTTTAGAGTGGGAGCAGTTCTTC

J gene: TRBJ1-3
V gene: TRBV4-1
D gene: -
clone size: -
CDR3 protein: CASSQGGRNTIYF
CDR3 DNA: TGCGCCAGCAGCCAAGGAGGGAGAAACACCATATATTTT